The 10 T cell receptor beta chains given below trace back to one sample, sequenced in a study of T-cell memory formation after mild COVID-19. A single record per CDR3 protein comes from TCRdb applying MiXCR to the 5' RACE reads. The sample lists some 350,000 distinct CDR3 sequences, roughly 15% occurring once. The material sequenced was PBMCs or a T cell subset sorted from them (not recorded which). The source of these receptors is a man aged 18 to 35 who had mild COVID-19 (a few samples of this study predate the infection). Cell type and time point are not known.

The V and J genes are TRBV12-3 or TRBV12-4 and TRBJ2-1, with D perhaps matching TRBD1 (5 bases). The V gene lost 6 bases and the J gene lost 2 bases, with 17 bases spanning the gap. This CDR3 contains 16 residues. The CDR3 bases are TGTGCCAGCAGCCCCCTGGCAGGGAACCCCTACAATGAGCAGTTCTTC. This translates into CASSPLAGNPYNEQFF.

The rearrangement uses TRBV5-1 and TRBJ1-4; 8 bases fit TRBD1. V dropped 4 bases and J dropped 0; count of bases not matched to a gene: 5. The germline V gene has CDR1 SGHRS and CDR2 YFSETQ. The CDR3 extends over 16 amino acids. DNA of the CDR3: TGCGCCAGCAGCAACGGACAGGGAGCAACTAATGAAAAACTGTTTTTT. It is translated as CASSNGQGATNEKLFF.

This clonotype has just a few counts. The chain recombines TRBV9 with TRBJ2-2, with 14 nucleotides matching TRBD2. The CDR3 runs 16 residues. CDR1 and CDR2 (germline): SGDLS, YYNGEE. V gave up 4 bases and J gave up 6 bases; unmatched junction bases: 5. The CDR3 sequence is CASSSRTSGGPGELFF. In DNA form, the CDR3 reads TGTGCCAGCAGCTCCAGGACTAGCGGGGGGCCCGGGGAGCTGTTTTTT.

This clonotype turned up a few times. The V gene is TRBV5-6, the J gene TRBJ2-7; D gene ambiguous. This CDR3 is 14 amino acids long. V dropped 2 bases and J dropped 0 bases, with 9 bases sitting between them. Germline V gene data show CDR1 as SGHDT and CDR2 as YYEEEE. The CDR3 loop reads CASSFRATSYEQYV. The CDR3 DNA sequence: TGTGCCAGCAGCTTCCGGGCGACCTCCTACGAGCAGTACGTC.

The gene calls are TRBV4-2 and TRBJ2-1, with a weak D call TRBD2 (5 bases). The CDR3 is 17 amino acids. Germline CDR1 is LGHNA and CDR2 is YNFKEQ. V was shortened by 5 bases and J by 7 bases, with 24 bases between the two germline ends. Written as DNA, the CDR3 is TGTGCCAGCAGCGTCCCCCCCCTTCGCATCGGGGTTAATGAGCAGTTCTTC. It codes for CASSVPPLRIGVNEQFF.

The chain combines TRBV5-1 with TRBJ2-3; perhaps D is TRBD1 or TRBD2 (6 bases each). The CDR3 is made up of 16 amino acids. The V gene's germline CDR1 is SGHRS and CDR2 YFSETQ. V was shortened by 4 bases and J by 1 base, with 16 bases between the two germline ends. CDR3 in DNA: TGCGCCAGCAGCCTGGTTTTCGGGGGCGGCACAGATACGCAGTATTTT. Translation: CASSLVFGGGTDTQYF.

The chain couples TRBV7-2 to TRBJ1-1; TRBD1 aligns across 9 bases. The germline CDR1 and CDR2 sequences are SGHTA and FQGNSA. J was trimmed by 5 bases and V by 5 bases; bases with no gene match: 9. CDR3 size: 15 residues. CDR3 in DNA: TGTGCCAGCAGCACCTACAGGGGGCTCGGGACTGAAGCTTTCTTT. Its translation: CASSTYRGLGTEAFF.

This clonotype was counted between two and nine times. The chain joins TRBV5-1 to TRBJ1-1, with D uncertain. The CDR3 has 13 residues. Trimming removed 6 bases at V and 7 bases at J, with 16 bases between. Germline loops: CDR1 SGHRS, CDR2 YFSETQ. The CDR3 reads CASNPPGRHEAFF. The CDR3 nucleotides read TGCGCCAGCAACCCTCCCGGCAGGCATGAAGCTTTCTTT.

The chain employs TRBV3-1 and TRBJ1-2, with D perhaps TRBD1 (5 bases). Germline V lookup: CDR1 LGHDT, CDR2 YNNKEL (reference sequence). V gave up 0 bases and J gave up 7 bases, with 9 bases separating them. The CDR3 runs to 13 residues. The CDR3 bases are TGTGCCAGCAGCCAAGAAGCCGGGGGTGGCTACACCTTC. It encodes CASSQEAGGGYTF. Full variable domain (missing parts from reference TRBV3-1 and TRBJ1-2): DTAVSQTPKYLVTQMGNDKSIKCEQNLGHDTMYWYKQDSKKFLKIMFSYNNKELIINETVPNRFSPKSPDKAHLNLHINSLELGDSAVYFCASSQEAGGGYTFGSGTRLTVV.

This clonotype was observed a handful of times. The gene calls are TRBV7-2 and TRBJ2-1, with D possibly being TRBD1 (5 bases). The germline V gene has CDR1 SGHTA and CDR2 FQGNSA. This CDR3 is 15 amino acids long. V lost 2 bases to trimming and J lost 4 bases, with 12 bases between them. The chain's CDR3 is CASSLFVQGYNEQFF. DNA for the CDR3: TGTGCCAGCAGCTTATTTGTCCAGGGTTACAATGAGCAGTTCTTC.